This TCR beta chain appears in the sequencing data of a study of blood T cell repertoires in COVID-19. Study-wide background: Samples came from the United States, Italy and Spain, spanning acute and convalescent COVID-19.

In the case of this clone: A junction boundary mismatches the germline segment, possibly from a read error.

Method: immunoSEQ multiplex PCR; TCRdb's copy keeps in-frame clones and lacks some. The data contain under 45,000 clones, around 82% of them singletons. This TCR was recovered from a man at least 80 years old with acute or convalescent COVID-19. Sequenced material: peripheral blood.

CDR3 bases: TGCGCCAGCAGCTTGGAGCGGGACAGGGCGTTCTACTTT. Protein product: CASSLERDRAFYF. V is TRBV5-1 and J is TRBJ1-1; TRBD1 matches 9 bases. Germline lookup yields CDR1 SGHRS and CDR2 YFSETQ. This CDR3 contains 13 residues.